The 28 T cell receptor beta chains below come from one sample, sequenced in a study of shared clonotypes between healthy human individuals. It was CD45RO-negative cells, positively selected for CCR7, that made up naive CD8 cells, with terminally differentiated effector memory CD45RA+ cells excluded. The method was immunoSEQ multiplex PCR; TCRdb's version includes in-frame clones alone and lacks a portion of them. The sample contains more than 2 million clones, 85% to 95% of which appear only once. Sequencing was done on a sample of naive CD8+ T cells from PBMCs. The receptors come from a man between 18 and 29 years old in good health. Some clones in this sample may be carry-over from other donors' samples.

J is TRBJ1-2 and V is TRBV10-3; a possible D gene is TRBD1 (6 bases). The V end lost 4 bases, the J end lost 2 bases, and 11 bases lay between the germline ends. From germline, CDR1 is ENHRY and CDR2 SYGVKD. This CDR3 is built from 14 residues. CDR3 amino acids: CAISGGTQNYGYTF. CDR3 in DNA: TGTGCCATCAGTGGCGGGACACAAAACTATGGCTACACCTTC.

This sequence joins TRBV10-3 and TRBJ1-5, with a tentative D call TRBD1 (5 bases). The V and J ends lost 3 bases and 7 bases respectively, with 13 bases between them. CDR1 and CDR2 from the germline V gene are ENHRY and SYGVKD. The CDR3 is 14 amino acids. The CDR3 sequence is CAISEPDQGQPQHF. DNA for the CDR3: TGTGCCATCAGTGAACCCGACCAGGGACAGCCCCAGCATTTT.

This clone came up once. The V gene is TRBV5-1, the J gene TRBJ1-2; D gene ambiguous. CDR1 and CDR2 (germline): SGHRS, YFSETQ. The CDR3 loop spans 15 amino acids. Trimming took 0 bases from V and 8 from J, leaving 17 bases between them. CDR3 sequence reads: CASSLDSGGPLGYTF. Here the CDR3 DNA reads TGCGCCAGCAGCTTGGATTCGGGCGGACCCTTGGGCTACACCTTC.

The chain links TRBV19 to TRBJ1-5; TRBD1 agrees at 7 bases. Germline V gene data show CDR1 as LNHDA and CDR2 as SQIVND (reference sequence). Unmatched junction bases numbered 14, after V lost 4 bases and J lost 5 bases. The CDR3 has 17 amino acids. DNA of the CDR3: TGTGCCAGTAGTACATTAATAAATGGACAGGAGGATCAGCCCCAGCATTTT. It translates to CASSTLINGQEDQPQHF.

In DNA form, the CDR3 reads TGTGCCAGCAGTGAATCCGCGCTATTGGGCAATGAGCAGTTCTTC. Its protein product is CASSESALLGNEQFF. The chain joins TRBV25-1 to TRBJ2-1; D call uncertain. Trimming took 1 base from V and 6 from J, leaving 13 bases between them. Germline loops: CDR1 MGHDK, CDR2 SYGVNS. The CDR3 totals 15 residues.

To note about this clone: At the DNA level, this CDR3 is encoded by other sequences in the same sample as well. V gene TRBV9 combines with J gene TRBJ2-1, with TRBD2 matching over 9 bases. The length of the CDR3 is 15 residues. V was clipped by 2 bases and J by 3 bases; unmatched bases: 3. The germline gives CDR1 SGDLS, CDR2 YYNGEE. This chain's CDR3 is CASSVGTSSYNEQFF. The CDR3 DNA reads as TGTGCCAGCAGCGTTGGGACTAGCAGCTACAATGAGCAGTTCTTC.

This clone appeared once. The V and J genes are TRBV2 and TRBJ2-2; D remains unclear. Trimming shortened V by 5 bases and J by 6 bases, and 10 bases separated the two germline ends. The CDR3 sequence is 13 residues long. Germline V lookup: CDR1 SNHLY, CDR2 FYNNEI. In nucleotides, the CDR3 is TGTGCCAGCAGTTTCGTCTTTTCCGGGGAGCTGTTTTTT. It codes for CASSFVFSGELFF.

V gene TRBV4-2 combines with J gene TRBJ2-7; TRBD2 aligns across 9 bases. This CDR3 comprises 14 residues. V lost 2 bases, J lost 5 bases, and 4 bases stayed unmatched. CDR1 and CDR2 (germline): LGHNA, YNFKEQ. CDR3: CASSQNSGSHEQYF. The DNA of the CDR3 is TGTGCCAGCAGCCAAAATAGCGGGAGCCACGAGCAGTACTTC.

Turning to this clone: Other DNA sequences in this sample translate to the same CDR3. The chain couples TRBV4-1 to TRBJ2-7; D not certain. CDR3 length: 13 residues. V lost 1 base and J 2 bases, leaving 6 bases between the germline ends. In germline, CDR1 is MGHRA, CDR2 YSYEKL. This chain's CDR3 is CASSQVPAYEQYF. The CDR3 bases are TGCGCCAGCAGCCAAGTGCCTGCCTACGAGCAGTACTTC.

The rearrangement joins TRBV29-1 to TRBJ1-1, with D perhaps matching TRBD1 (5 bases). CDR1 and CDR2 from the germline V gene are SQVTM and ANQGSEA. Trimming took off 4 bases at V and 0 bases at J, with 12 bases between the two ends. CDR3 size: 14 residues. CDR3 loop: CSVGRDGVNTEAFF. The CDR3 DNA reads as TGCAGCGTTGGCAGGGATGGAGTGAACACTGAAGCTTTCTTT.

The gene calls are TRBV4-3 and TRBJ2-1; TRBD2 agrees at 11 bases. Germline values: CDR1 LGHNA, CDR2 YSLEER. The trim removed 4 bases at V and 0 bases at J, leaving 11 bases unmatched. The CDR3 sequence is 19 residues long. The CDR3 coding sequence is TGCGCCAGCAGCCCCCTAGCGGGAGGACGTATGAGCTCCTACAATGAGCAGTTCTTC. Its protein product is CASSPLAGGRMSSYNEQFF.

V and J are TRBV27 and TRBJ1-1, with unresolved D. This CDR3 has 15 amino acids. Germline CDR1 is MNHEY and CDR2 is SMNVEV (reference sequence). Trimming removed 2 bases at V and 1 base at J, with 11 bases between. CDR3 sequence reads: CASSLRAGPNTEAFF. The CDR3, as DNA: TGTGCCAGCAGTTTAAGGGCGGGCCCGAACACTGAAGCTTTCTTT.

This chain uses TRBV28 with TRBJ1-5, with 7 bases that match TRBD1. Unmatched junction bases numbered 1, after V lost 2 bases and J lost 6 bases. Germline assignment: CDR1 MDHEN and CDR2 SYDVKM. The CDR3 spans 13 residues. The CDR3 protein is CASSLTGVQPQHF. The CDR3 DNA sequence: TGTGCCAGCAGTTTAACAGGGGTTCAGCCCCAGCATTTT.

This chain uses TRBV4-1 with TRBJ2-7; the D gene is possibly TRBD1 (6 bases). CDR1 MGHRA and CDR2 YSYEKL come from the germline V gene. Deletions cut 2 bases from V and 0 bases from J, with 14 bases between. The CDR3 consists of 16 residues. The CDR3 DNA is TGCGCCAGCAGCCAATCCGGGACACCATTCTCCTACGAGCAGTACTTC. It specifies CASSQSGTPFSYEQYF.

About this clone: This sample includes further DNA sequences coding for the same CDR3. This chain uses TRBV27 with TRBJ2-2; tentatively, D is TRBD1 (6 bases). The CDR3 runs 16 residues. Looked up from germline, CDR1 is MNHEY and CDR2 is SMNVEV (reference sequence). With 0 bases removed from V and 4 bases from J, the gap between germline ends came to 12 bases. The CDR3 loop reads CASSLSAGAGTGELFF. The CDR3 nucleotides read TGTGCCAGCAGTTTATCCGCAGGGGCGGGCACCGGGGAGCTGTTTTTT.

This chain uses TRBV7-9 with TRBJ1-1, with D perhaps matching TRBD1 (5 bases). From germline, CDR1 is SEHNR and CDR2 FQNEAQ (reference sequence). This CDR3 region has 12 residues. The V gene lost 6 bases and the J gene lost 7 bases, with 12 bases spanning the gap. The CDR3 loop is CASSQGSIEAFF. The DNA for the CDR3 is TGTGCCAGCAGTCAGGGTAGTATTGAAGCTTTCTTT.

V and J are TRBV28 and TRBJ1-1, with D uncertain. Trimming took off 6 bases at V and 4 bases at J, with 15 bases between the two ends. CDR1 and CDR2 from the germline V gene are MDHEN and SYDVKM. The CDR3 is made up of 14 amino acids. CDR3 DNA: TGTGCCAGCAGCCCGTCGGCCATCGGCACTGAAGCTTTCTTT. Its translation is CASSPSAIGTEAFF.

This chain joins TRBV5-4 and TRBJ1-4, with D uncertain. Germline V gives CDR1 SGHNT, CDR2 YYREEE (reference sequence). V lost 3 bases, J lost 0 bases, and 15 bases lay in between. The CDR3 is 17 amino acids. The CDR3 spells CASSSGPFPTTNEKLFF. Written as DNA, the CDR3 is TGTGCCAGCAGCTCAGGTCCGTTTCCCACAACTAATGAAAAACTGTTTTTT.

The chain links TRBV5-6 to TRBJ2-3, with TRBD2 matching 9 bases. CDR3 length equals 16 residues. V was pared by 2 bases and J by 4 bases, with 8 bases of the junction left unmatched. Germline V gene lookup returns CDR1 SGHDT and CDR2 YYEEEE. CDR3: CASSFSSGRLSDTQYF. Written as DNA, the CDR3 is TGTGCCAGCAGCTTTTCGAGCGGGAGGTTGTCAGATACGCAGTATTTT. The whole variable domain, remainder taken from reference TRBV5-6 and TRBJ2-3, is DAGVTQSPTHLIKTRGQQVTLRCSPKSGHDTVSWYQQALGQGPQFIFQYYEEEERQRGNFPDRFSGHQFPNYSSELNVNALLLGDSALYLCASSFSSGRLSDTQYFGPGTRLTVL.

The gene calls are TRBV11-2 and TRBJ2-7, with D tentatively TRBD2 (6 bases). The V and J ends lost 6 bases and 6 bases respectively, with 18 bases between them. The CDR3 contains 14 residues. The germline V gene encodes CDR1 SGHAT and CDR2 FQNNGV. CDR3 sequence: CASRSWEDISEQYF. The CDR3 region has the DNA TGTGCCAGCAGGTCGTGGGAGGATATTAGCGAGCAGTACTTC.

This chain connects TRBV5-1 to TRBJ2-7; D might be TRBD2 (6 bases). V was shortened by 4 bases and J by 3 bases, with 14 bases between the two germline ends. Germline V CDR1 and CDR2: SGHRS, YFSETQ. CDR3 length equals 14 residues. This CDR3 is CASSPVRGGYEQYF. In nucleotides, the CDR3 is TGCGCCAGCAGCCCGGTCCGGGGAGGCTACGAGCAGTACTTC.

The table lists this clone with many counts. The chain recombines TRBV18 with TRBJ2-5; D not certain. Germline-derived CDR1 and CDR2 are KGHSH and LQKENI. The V end was cut by 0 bases, the J end by 6 bases, with 14 bases between. The CDR3 spans 15 residues. This CDR3 is CASSPPVGFGQTQYF. As DNA, the CDR3 is TGTGCCAGCTCACCACCAGTCGGGTTTGGGCAGACCCAGTACTTC.

This rearrangement joins TRBV2 to TRBJ1-5, with TRBD1 as a possible D gene (5 bases). CDR1 SNHLY and CDR2 FYNNEI come from the germline V gene. V lost 8 bases to trimming and J lost 4 bases, with 15 bases between them. CDR3 length: 14 amino acids. CDR3: CASGTSGRNQPQHF. The CDR3 nucleotides are TGTGCCAGCGGGACTTCCGGCAGGAATCAGCCCCAGCATTTT.

The J gene is TRBJ2-2, the V gene TRBV5-1; D remains unclear. This CDR3 has 14 residues. Trimming cost V 0 bases and J 10 bases, with 13 bases left between them. Germline CDR1 and CDR2: SGHRS and YFSETQ. CDR3 protein: CASSLAVRVAELFF. CDR3 nucleotides: TGCGCCAGCAGCTTGGCAGTTCGAGTCGCGGAGCTGTTTTTT. Complete variable domain (other parts from reference TRBV5-1 and TRBJ2-2): KAGVTQTPRYLIKTRGQQVTLSCSPISGHRSVSWYQQTPGQGLQFLFEYFSETQRNKGNFPGRFSGRQFSNSRSEMNVSTLELGDSALYLCASSLAVRVAELFFGEGSRLTVL.

The chain links TRBV9 to TRBJ1-2, with D uncertain. The CDR3 is 15 residues long. Per germline, CDR1 SGDLS and CDR2 YYNGEE. V was cut by 3 bases and J by 0 bases, with 12 bases left in between. This CDR3 reads CASSGGVGANYGYTF. The CDR3 nucleotides are TGTGCCAGCAGCGGGGGTGTGGGAGCTAACTATGGCTACACCTTC.

The rearrangement joins TRBV11-2 to TRBJ2-7; 10 positions match TRBD1. The CDR3 sequence is 14 residues long. V was clipped by 6 bases and J by 4 bases; unmatched bases: 6. Germline lookup yields CDR1 SGHAT and CDR2 FQNNGV. The chain's CDR3 is CASRSTDRGYEQYF. CDR3 coding DNA: TGTGCCAGCAGGAGTACGGACAGGGGGTACGAGCAGTACTTC. The full variable domain, rest sourced from reference TRBV11-2 and TRBJ2-7, is EAGVAQSPRYKIIEKRQSVAFWCNPISGHATLYWYQQILGQGPKLLIQFQNNGVVDDSQLPKDRFSAERLKGVDSTLKIQPAKLEDSAVYLCASRSTDRGYEQYFGPGTRLTVT.

A word on this clone: Other DNA sequences in this sample translate to the same CDR3. This sequence joins TRBV27 and TRBJ2-1; D unclear. The CDR3 has 14 residues. V shed 6 bases and J shed 0 bases, with 9 bases lying between them. Germline V gene data show CDR1 as MNHEY and CDR2 as SMNVEV (reference sequence). CDR3 region: CASRPLSSYNEQFF. In DNA form, the CDR3 reads TGTGCCAGCAGGCCTCTGAGCTCCTACAATGAGCAGTTCTTC.

The rearrangement links TRBV7-3 to TRBJ2-6; D uncertain. The CDR3 sequence is 15 residues long. The germline CDR1 and CDR2 sequences are SGHTA and FQGTGA. The V gene lost 4 bases and the J gene lost 2 bases, with 9 bases spanning the gap. CDR3 protein: CASSSLGTGANVLTF. CDR3 sequence (DNA): TGTGCCAGCAGCTCCTTGGGAACTGGGGCCAACGTCCTGACTTTC.